The text below deals with one T cell receptor (beta chain). Its antigen is unidentified. The sample belongs to a study of Ad26.COV2.S vaccination and SARS-CoV-2 variants. Overall study: In the study, Ad26.COV2.S was injected intramuscularly once, or twice 56 days apart. Overall study findings and caveats: Placebo recipients trailed vaccine recipients in spike-specific TCR breadth. CD8+ and CD4+ T cells specific for spike reportedly responded with substantial breadth after vaccination.

V was trimmed by 0 bases and J by 7 bases, leaving 13 bases between them. The CDR3 sequence is 14 residues long. The V gene's germline CDR1 is SGHKS and CDR2 YYEKEE (reference sequence). Indicated treatment: over 15 received Ad26.COV2.S at low or high dose, single or two shots; roughly five received placebo; per-sample allocation not given. On day 63 after the first injection, vaccine and placebo recipients gave samples. The vaccine delivered Wuhan-strain SARS-CoV-2 spike through an Ad26 vector. Libraries were prepared by immunoSEQ multiplex PCR; TCRdb keeps only in-frame clonotypes and omits some of them. Of about half a million clones listed, 70% to 90% were seen once; the top ten hold around 1.6%.

Sample: peripheral blood, taken in a trial of Ad26.COV2.S vaccine versus placebo. The chain uses TRBV5-5 and TRBJ2-5; D is uncertain. The receptor's source is a person between 18 and 60 years old who received the Ad26.COV2.S COVID-19 vaccine or a placebo. The CDR3 is CASSLELAPRTQYF. The CDR3 coding sequence is TGTGCCAGCAGCTTGGAGTTGGCCCCCAGGACCCAGTACTTC. Filled out from reference TRBV5-5 and TRBJ2-5, the complete variable domain reads DAGVTQSPTHLIKTRGQQVTLRCSPISGHKSVSWYQQVLGQGPQFIFQYYEKEERGRGNFPDRFSARQFPNYSSELNVNALLLGDSALYLCASSLELAPRTQYFGPGTRLLVL.